The sequence of this T cell receptor beta chain was determined in a study of control samples from healthy donors and cancer patients. The CDR3 sequence is 16 residues long. The V segment lost 4 bases and the J segment 0 bases; nucleotides outside the gene matches: 8. Per the germline V gene, CDR1 is MGHRA and CDR2 is YSYEKL. The data were produced by immunoSEQ multiplex PCR, yet TCRdb's version contains in-frame clones alone and is incomplete. The sample has around 140,000 clones, roughly 92% seen once. Source material: blood. The TCR sequence derives from a man younger than 35 in good health. The chain is built from TRBV4-1 and TRBJ1-2; 7 positions match TRBD1. The CDR3 DNA reads TGCGCCAGCAGCCGCCCACCGGGACAGACTAACTATGGCTACACCTTC. Translated, it gives CASSRPPGQTNYGYTF.